This is a list of T cell receptor beta chains from one sample in a study of chemoradiotherapy in HPV16-positive cancers. Measured with immunoSEQ multiplex PCR; TCRdb has only the in-frame clones, and not every one. The sample gives approximately 4,000 clones, around 83% of which show up once; over 7% is in the top ten. The sequencing used tumor tissue, collected from a patient who underwent chemoradiotherapy. The receptors derive from a human donor with HPV-associated anogenital cancer. Each CDR3 is given with its conserved first and last residue. A D gene is named only where the DNA matches it firmly. Only part of the rows carry a size: once, few, many, or a class if the clone is expanded.

J: TRBJ1-5; D: NA; V: TRBV6-6; size: NA; DNA: TGTGCCAGCAGTCGTGAGGACAGTCGGTACCAGCCCCAGCATTTT; CDR3: CASSREDSRYQPQHF
J: TRBJ1-4; D: NA; V: TRBV6-4; size: NA; DNA: TGTGCCAGCAGTGACTCGCAACCTCTGACACAGTTTAATGAAAAACTGTTTTTT; CDR3: CASSDSQPLTQFNEKLFF
J: TRBJ1-2; D: NA; V: TRBV15; size: NA; DNA: TGTGCCACCAGCAGAGATCAACAGAGCTACACCTTC; CDR3: CATSRDQQSYTF
J: TRBJ1-5; D: NA; V: TRBV29-1; size: NA; DNA: TGCAGCGTTGAGGTGGAGGGACCTGGAGGCAATCAGCCCCAGCATTTT; CDR3: CSVEVEGPGGNQPQHF
J: TRBJ2-2; D: NA; V: TRBV6-5; size: NA; DNA: TGTGCCAGCAGTTACAATTCCGGGGAGCTGTTTTTT; CDR3: CASSYNSGELFF
J: TRBJ1-2; D: NA; V: TRBV30; size: NA; DNA: TGTGCCTGGAATCGGGGGGCCAGCCACTATGGCTACACCTTC; CDR3: CAWNRGASHYGYTF
J: TRBJ1-3; D: NA; V: TRBV13; size: few; DNA: TGTGCCAGCAGCACGTACAGGCCTGGAAACACCATATATTTT; CDR3: CASSTYRPGNTIYF
J: TRBJ2-7; D: NA; V: TRBV27; size: NA; DNA: TGTGCCAGCGGCCGTTCGTCCCACGAGCAGTACTTC; CDR3: CASGRSSHEQYF
J: TRBJ1-1; D: TRBD1; V: TRBV2; size: once; DNA: TGTGCCAGCAGCCCCCGACAGGGGAACACTGAAGCTTTCTTT; CDR3: CASSPRQGNTEAFF
J: TRBJ1-2; D: TRBD1; V: TRBV28; size: NA; DNA: TGTGCCAGCAGTCCGCCCTGGCACAGGGGTTCCTATGGCTACACCTTC; CDR3: CASSPPWHRGSYGYTF
J: TRBJ2-7; D: NA; V: TRBV6-1; size: NA; DNA: TGTGCCAGCAGTCGGGAGCTAACAAGCTCCTACGAGCAGTACTTC; CDR3: CASSRELTSSYEQYF
J: TRBJ2-5; D: NA; V: TRBV5-1; size: once; DNA: TGCGCCAGCAGCTTGGGGGGTCTGGGGGGAGAGACCCAGTACTTC; CDR3: CASSLGGLGGETQYF
J: TRBJ2-1; D: NA; V: TRBV5-8; size: NA; DNA: TGTGCCAGTCTGCGCGGTTCCACCTACAATGAGCAGTTCTTC; CDR3: CASLRGSTYNEQFF
J: TRBJ1-5; D: NA; V: TRBV6-1; size: NA; DNA: TGTGCCAGCAGTGAGGTGGGACATAGCAATCAGCCCCAGCATTTT; CDR3: CASSEVGHSNQPQHF
J: TRBJ2-1; D: NA; V: TRBV29-1; size: few; DNA: TGCAGCGTTGGTGGCCGCGGCTCCTACAATGAGCAGTTCTTC; CDR3: CSVGGRGSYNEQFF
J: TRBJ2-7; D: TRBD2; V: TRBV5-4; size: NA; DNA: TGTGCCAGCAGCCAGGGAGGGCGCGAGCAGTACTTC; CDR3: CASSQGGREQYF
J: TRBJ2-4; D: NA; V: TRBV6-6; size: NA; DNA: TGTGCCTCGGATGAAGCCAAAAACATTCAGTACTTC; CDR3: CASDEAKNIQYF
J: TRBJ2-3; D: TRBD2; V: TRBV9; size: NA; DNA: TGTGCCAGCAGCGTAGCCTCTAGCGGGGGCACAGATACGCAGTATTTT; CDR3: CASSVASSGGTDTQYF
J: TRBJ2-3; D: TRBD2; V: TRBV6-1; size: once; DNA: TGTGCCAGCAGAGCTAGCGGGGGGGGACGAGATACGCAGTATTTT; CDR3: CASRASGGGRDTQYF
J: TRBJ1-5; D: NA; V: TRBV6-6; size: NA; DNA: TGTGCCAGCAGCAAGGGACGACGACCCCTCAATCAGCCCCAGCATTTT; CDR3: CASSKGRRPLNQPQHF
J: TRBJ1-2; D: NA; V: TRBV2; size: NA; DNA: TGTGCCAGCATTCGGCGGGACGGCTACACCTTC; CDR3: CASIRRDGYTF
J: TRBJ2-1; D: NA; V: TRBV6-1; size: few; DNA: TGTGCCAGCAGTGAAGGGTCTAGCTCCTACAATGAGCAGTTCTTC; CDR3: CASSEGSSSYNEQFF
J: TRBJ2-2; D: NA; V: TRBV7-3; size: NA; DNA: TGTGCCAGCAGCTCTTACACCGGGGAGCTGTTTTTT; CDR3: CASSSYTGELFF
J: TRBJ2-5; D: TRBD1; V: TRBV9; size: NA; DNA: TGTGCCAGCAGCGTAAGCCTGGGACAGATACAAGGAGAGACCCAGTACTTC; CDR3: CASSVSLGQIQGETQYF
J: TRBJ2-2; D: TRBD2; V: TRBV7-2; size: NA; DNA: TGTGCCAGCAGCTTATTCCCTAGCGGGGGGGCCGACACCGGGGAGCTGTTTTTT; CDR3: CASSLFPSGGADTGELFF
J: TRBJ1-1; D: NA; V: TRBV9; size: NA; DNA: TGTGCCAGCAGCCGACAGGCGCAGGGAACGACTGAAGCTTTCTTT; CDR3: CASSRQAQGTTEAFF
J: TRBJ1-1; D: NA; V: TRBV7-9; size: NA; DNA: TGTGCCAGCAGCTTAGTTAGGGGGTTTAACACTGAAGCTTTCTTT; CDR3: CASSLVRGFNTEAFF
J: TRBJ2-7; D: TRBD1; V: TRBV27; size: NA; DNA: TGTGCCAGCAGTTCGTCCGGGACAGGGGGAAGGCAGTACTTC; CDR3: CASSSSGTGGRQYF
J: TRBJ2-1; D: NA; V: TRBV5-1; size: NA; DNA: TGCGCCAGCAGCTTGGGTGGCAGCGCCTACAATGAGCAGTTCTTC; CDR3: CASSLGGSAYNEQFF
J: TRBJ1-1; D: NA; V: TRBV2; size: NA; DNA: TGTGCCGGAAAGACAGTCCCAATGGCTGAAGCTTTCTTT; CDR3: CAGKTVPMAEAFF
J: TRBJ2-1; D: TRBD2; V: TRBV5-4; size: NA; DNA: TGTGCCAGCAGCCCGGGACTAGCGGGACCTCCCATCACTTCCTACAATGAGCAGTTCTTC; CDR3: CASSPGLAGPPITSYNEQFF
J: TRBJ2-1; D: TRBD2; V: TRBV2; size: NA; DNA: TGTGCCAGCAGATTGGCGGGAGGCTCCTACAATGAGCAGTTCTTC; CDR3: CASRLAGGSYNEQFF
J: TRBJ2-3; D: TRBD1; V: TRBV4-2; size: NA; DNA: TGTGCCAGCAGCCAAGCTCCGGGACAGGGGGCAGATACGCAGTATTTT; CDR3: CASSQAPGQGADTQYF
J: TRBJ2-1; D: TRBD1; V: TRBV15; size: NA; DNA: TGTGCCACCAGTGAGGACAGGGAGTCCGGCAATGAGCAGTTCTTC; CDR3: CATSEDRESGNEQFF
J: TRBJ2-3; D: NA; V: TRBV11-2; size: NA; DNA: TGTGCCAGCAGCTTAAGGCGGGGCACAGATACGCAGTATTTT; CDR3: CASSLRRGTDTQYF
J: TRBJ2-1; D: NA; V: TRBV11-1; size: NA; DNA: TGTGCCAGCAGCTTAGCCCCTAGCACGAGTCCCCAGGGTGAGCAGTTCTTC; CDR3: CASSLAPSTSPQGEQFF
J: TRBJ1-2; D: NA; V: TRBV7-3; size: NA; DNA: TGTGCCAGCAGCTTAGGGCCGGACAGCTCATATGGCTACACCTTC; CDR3: CASSLGPDSSYGYTF
J: TRBJ1-2; D: TRBD1; V: TRBV6-6; size: NA; DNA: TGTGCCAGCAGGGGACAGGGGGCATCTACCTATGGCTACACCTTC; CDR3: CASRGQGASTYGYTF
J: TRBJ2-6; D: NA; V: TRBV19; size: NA; DNA: TGTGCCAGTAGTATCGGTGTGGCCGCATATAGGGCCAACGTCCTGACTTTC; CDR3: CASSIGVAAYRANVLTF
J: TRBJ1-4; D: NA; V: TRBV15; size: once; DNA: TGTGCCACCAGTCCCGGGACCCCCAAGGGAAAACTGTTTTTT; CDR3: CATSPGTPKGKLFF
J: TRBJ2-7; D: NA; V: TRBV29-1; size: NA; DNA: TGCAGCGTTGCGACAGACTCCTACGAGCAGTACTTC; CDR3: CSVATDSYEQYF
J: TRBJ2-3; D: NA; V: TRBV6-5; size: NA; DNA: TGTGCCAGCAGTTTCCAGGGGTGGGGCACAGATACGCAGTATTTT; CDR3: CASSFQGWGTDTQYF
J: TRBJ2-7; D: TRBD2; V: TRBV27; size: NA; DNA: TGTGCCAGCAGATCGGGACTAGCGACAACCTACGAGCAGTACTTC; CDR3: CASRSGLATTYEQYF
J: TRBJ2-1; D: TRBD2; V: TRBV5-6; size: NA; DNA: TGTGCCAGCAGCTTACTAGCGGGAGGAAATGAGCAGTTCTTC; CDR3: CASSLLAGGNEQFF
J: TRBJ1-2; D: NA; V: TRBV4-1; size: large; DNA: TGCGCCAGCAGCCAAGACTCAGCTACGAACTATGGCTACACCTTC; CDR3: CASSQDSATNYGYTF
J: TRBJ2-2; D: NA; V: TRBV19; size: once; DNA: TGTGCCAGTAGAAGTGTCCGGGAGCTGTTTTTT; CDR3: CASRSVRELFF
J: TRBJ2-6; D: NA; V: TRBV2; size: NA; DNA: TGTGCCAGCAGTGATGGGGATTGGGGCTCTGGGGCCAACGTCCTGACTTTC; CDR3: CASSDGDWGSGANVLTF
J: TRBJ2-3; D: TRBD1; V: TRBV5-6; size: NA; DNA: TGTGCCAGCAGCAAGGGGGCGCAGGATACGCAGTATTTT; CDR3: CASSKGAQDTQYF
J: TRBJ1-5; D: NA; V: TRBV6-1; size: few; DNA: TGTGCCAGCAGTGAAGAAACAGGGTCTAATCAGCCCCAGCATTTT; CDR3: CASSEETGSNQPQHF
J: TRBJ1-5; D: NA; V: TRBV7-2; size: NA; DNA: TGTGCCAGCAGCTTTGGACCAAGCAATCAGCCCCAGCATTTT; CDR3: CASSFGPSNQPQHF
J: TRBJ1-1; D: TRBD1; V: TRBV19; size: few; DNA: TGTGCCACCCGTGGACAGGGTGAGGGGACTGAAGCTTTCTTT; CDR3: CATRGQGEGTEAFF
J: TRBJ2-1; D: NA; V: TRBV21-1; size: NA; DNA: TGTGCCAGCAGCATGCGAAGGAGAAGCTCCTACAATGAGCAGTTCTTC; CDR3: CASSMRRRSSYNEQFF
J: TRBJ1-2; D: NA; V: TRBV6-5; size: few; DNA: TGTGCCAGCACTTTTGCAGGGAACTATGGCTACACCTTC; CDR3: CASTFAGNYGYTF
J: TRBJ2-4; D: TRBD2; V: TRBV7-6; size: NA; DNA: TGTGCCAGCAGCCTAGAACCTCCGCCGACTAGCGGGGGGGCCGGTGGCGACATTCAGTACTTC; CDR3: CASSLEPPPTSGGAGGDIQYF
J: TRBJ1-5; D: NA; V: TRBV5-1; size: NA; DNA: TGCGCCAGCAGCTTGGATGGAACTCAGCCCCAGCATTTT; CDR3: CASSLDGTQPQHF